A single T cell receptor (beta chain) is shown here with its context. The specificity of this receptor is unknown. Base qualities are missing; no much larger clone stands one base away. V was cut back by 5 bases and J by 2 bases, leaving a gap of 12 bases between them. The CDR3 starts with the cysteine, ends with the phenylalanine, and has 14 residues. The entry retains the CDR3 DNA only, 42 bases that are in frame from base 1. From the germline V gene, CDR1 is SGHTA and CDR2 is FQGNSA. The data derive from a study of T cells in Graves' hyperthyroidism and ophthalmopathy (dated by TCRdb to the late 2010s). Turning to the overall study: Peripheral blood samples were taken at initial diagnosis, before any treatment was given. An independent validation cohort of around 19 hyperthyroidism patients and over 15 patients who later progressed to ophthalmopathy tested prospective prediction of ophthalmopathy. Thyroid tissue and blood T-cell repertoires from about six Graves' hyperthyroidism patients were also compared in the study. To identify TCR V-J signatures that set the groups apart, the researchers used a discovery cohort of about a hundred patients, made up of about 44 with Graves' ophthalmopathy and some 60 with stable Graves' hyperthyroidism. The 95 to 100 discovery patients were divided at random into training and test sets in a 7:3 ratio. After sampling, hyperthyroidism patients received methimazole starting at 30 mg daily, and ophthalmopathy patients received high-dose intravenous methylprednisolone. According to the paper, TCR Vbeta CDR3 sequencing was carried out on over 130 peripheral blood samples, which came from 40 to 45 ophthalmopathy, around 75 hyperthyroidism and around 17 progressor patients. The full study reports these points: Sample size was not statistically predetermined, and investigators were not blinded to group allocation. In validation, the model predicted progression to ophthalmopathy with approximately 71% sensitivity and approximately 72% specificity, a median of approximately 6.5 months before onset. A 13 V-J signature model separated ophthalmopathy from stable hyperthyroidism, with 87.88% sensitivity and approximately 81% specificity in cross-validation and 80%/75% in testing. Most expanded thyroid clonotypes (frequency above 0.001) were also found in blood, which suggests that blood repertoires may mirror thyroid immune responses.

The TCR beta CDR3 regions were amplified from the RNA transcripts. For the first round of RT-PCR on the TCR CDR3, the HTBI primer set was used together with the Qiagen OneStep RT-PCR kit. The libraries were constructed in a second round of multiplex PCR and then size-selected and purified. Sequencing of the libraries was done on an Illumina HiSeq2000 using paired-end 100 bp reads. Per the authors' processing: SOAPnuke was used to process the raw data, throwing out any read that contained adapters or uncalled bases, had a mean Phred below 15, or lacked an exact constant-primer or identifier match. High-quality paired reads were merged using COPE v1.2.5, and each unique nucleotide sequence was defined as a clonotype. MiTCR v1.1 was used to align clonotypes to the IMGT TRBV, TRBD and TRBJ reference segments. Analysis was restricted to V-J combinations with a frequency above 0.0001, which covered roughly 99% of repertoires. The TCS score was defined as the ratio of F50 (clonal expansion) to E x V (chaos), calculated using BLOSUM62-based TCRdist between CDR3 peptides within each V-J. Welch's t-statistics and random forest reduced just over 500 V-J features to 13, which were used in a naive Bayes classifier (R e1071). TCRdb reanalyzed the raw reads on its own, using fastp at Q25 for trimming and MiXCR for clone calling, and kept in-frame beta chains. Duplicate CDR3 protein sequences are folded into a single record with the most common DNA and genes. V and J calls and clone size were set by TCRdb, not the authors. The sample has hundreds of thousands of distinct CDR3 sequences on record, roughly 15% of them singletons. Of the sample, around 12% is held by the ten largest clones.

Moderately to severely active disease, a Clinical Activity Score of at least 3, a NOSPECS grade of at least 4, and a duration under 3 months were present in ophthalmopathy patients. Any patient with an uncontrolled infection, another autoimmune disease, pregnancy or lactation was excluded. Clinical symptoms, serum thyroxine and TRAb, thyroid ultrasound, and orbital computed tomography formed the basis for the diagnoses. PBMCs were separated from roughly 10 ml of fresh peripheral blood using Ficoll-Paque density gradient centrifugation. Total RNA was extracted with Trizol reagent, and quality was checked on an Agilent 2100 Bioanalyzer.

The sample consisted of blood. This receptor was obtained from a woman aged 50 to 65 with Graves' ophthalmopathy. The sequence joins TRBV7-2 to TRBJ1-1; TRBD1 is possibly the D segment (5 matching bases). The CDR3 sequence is CASSQQTANTEAFF. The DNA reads TGTGCCAGCAGCCAGCAGACAGCAAACACTGAAGCTTTCTTT.